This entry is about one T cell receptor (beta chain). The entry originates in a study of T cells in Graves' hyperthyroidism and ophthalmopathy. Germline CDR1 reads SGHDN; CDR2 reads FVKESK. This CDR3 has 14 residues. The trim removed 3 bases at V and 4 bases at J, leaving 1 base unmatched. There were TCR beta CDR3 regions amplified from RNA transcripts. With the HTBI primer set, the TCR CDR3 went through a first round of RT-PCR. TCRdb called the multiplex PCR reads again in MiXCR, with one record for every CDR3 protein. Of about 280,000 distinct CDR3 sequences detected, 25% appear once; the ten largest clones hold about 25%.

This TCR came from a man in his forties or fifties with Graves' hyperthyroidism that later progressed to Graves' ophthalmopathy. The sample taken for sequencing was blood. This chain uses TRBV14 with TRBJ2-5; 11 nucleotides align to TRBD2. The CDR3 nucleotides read TGTGCCAGCAGCCAGCTAGCGGGAGGAGAGACCCAGTACTTC. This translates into CASSQLAGGETQYF. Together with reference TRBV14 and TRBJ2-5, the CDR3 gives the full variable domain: EAGVTQFPSHSVIEKGQTVTLRCDPISGHDNLYWYRRVMGKEIKFLLHFVKESKQDESGMPNNRFLAERTGGTYSTLKVQPAELEDSGVYFCASSQLAGGETQYFGPGTRLLVL.